This TCR beta chain was obtained from a study of blood T cell repertoires in COVID-19. Study-level background: Collection of acute and convalescent COVID-19 samples took place in the United States, Italy and Spain.

The CDR3 runs to 16 residues. Deletions cut 1 base from V and 2 bases from J, with 14 bases between. CDR1 is MNHNS, CDR2 SASEGT, per germline. This clone was recorded once. Original processing methods: Estimation of nucleated cell counts relied on the amplification of reference gene primers. The data were produced by immunoSEQ multiplex PCR, yet TCRdb's version contains in-frame clones alone and is incomplete. V and J calls and clone size are copied from that table; D and trimming were computed from the DNA. The sample records roughly 260,000 clones, about 90% being singletons. This sequence was found in a human donor in a cohort exposed to, infected with or recovered from COVID-19 (not recorded which). The donor label of this sample is uncertain. The specimen sequenced was PBMCs or T cells enriched from blood (not recorded which). The chain is built from TRBV6-1 and TRBJ1-2; D unresolved. Here the CDR3 DNA reads TGTGCCAGCAGTGAAGTCGCCCACAGCCCAAACTATGGCTACACCTTC. Translating it yields CASSEVAHSPNYGYTF.